This is a list of T cell receptor beta chains from one sample in a study of cytotoxic CD8 clonotypes in ibrutinib-treated CLL. TCRdb's table, derived via immunoSEQ multiplex PCR, lists solely in-frame clones and lacks some. Of about 200,000 clones in the sample, 65% to 80% were seen once. The source material was PBMCs, sampled after 12 months of ibrutinib treatment. All receptors come from a human donor with chronic lymphocytic leukemia. Both conserved end residues are part of each CDR3. Each record gives: J gene, V gene, D gene, clone size, CDR3 DNA, CDR3 protein. D genes are given only for firm matches. Some rows have no size entry. The others give once, few or many, or a class for an expanded clone.

>TRBJ2-3|TRBV5-1|NA|NA
TGCGCCAGCAGCTTGGGAGTTTCGGGAAGCACAGATACGCAGTATTTT
CASSLGVSGSTDTQYF
>TRBJ2-7|TRBV5-1|TRBD1|NA
TGCGCCAGCAGGCAATACCCGACAGGGACGTACGAGCAGTACTTC
CASRQYPTGTYEQYF
>TRBJ2-3|TRBV19|NA|NA
TGTGCCAGTAGTACAGGGGCCACAACAGATACGCAGTATTTT
CASSTGATTDTQYF
>TRBJ2-1|TRBV5-1|TRBD2|NA
TGCGCCAGCTTAGCGGGAGGGCCAGGACCCTACAATGAGCAGTTCTTC
CASLAGGPGPYNEQFF
>TRBJ1-1|TRBV30|NA|few
TGTGCCTGGAGTGTAGCTGGGAGGAACACTGAAGCTTTCTTT
CAWSVAGRNTEAFF
>TRBJ2-7|TRBV6-1|NA|many
TGTGCCAGCAGTTTGTCGGGACTTGGGGCCTACGAGCAGTACTTC
CASSLSGLGAYEQYF
>TRBJ2-7|TRBV5-4|TRBD1|NA
TGTGCCAGCAGCCCGGGACAGGTTGGCGAGCAGTACTTC
CASSPGQVGEQYF
>TRBJ1-1|TRBV5-5|NA|NA
TGTGCCAGCAGATTATGGGTGAACACTGAAGCTTTCTTT
CASRLWVNTEAFF
>TRBJ1-1|TRBV30|NA|few
TGTGCCTGGAAGGTGGTCCCGAACACTGAAGCTTTCTTT
CAWKVVPNTEAFF
>TRBJ2-1|TRBV5-1|NA|NA
TGCGCCAGCAGCCCACAGACTAACTACCTGCCCAATGAGCAGTTCTTC
CASSPQTNYLPNEQFF
>TRBJ1-5|TRBV7-2|NA|NA
TGTGCCAGCAGCTTAGCTTTAGGAGTCAATCAGCCCCAGCATTTT
CASSLALGVNQPQHF
>TRBJ2-7|TRBV4-1|NA|once
TGCGCCAGCAGCCAAGATTGGACAGAGCAGTACTTC
CASSQDWTEQYF
>TRBJ2-2|TRBV30|TRBD1|NA
TGTGCCTGGAAAAAACAAGGGACAGGGACCGGGGAGCTGTTTTTT
CAWKKQGTGTGELFF
>TRBJ2-2|TRBV6-5|NA|NA
TGTGCCAGCATAGCGCCGGGAAGGGGGACCGGGGAGCTGTTTTTT
CASIAPGRGTGELFF
>TRBJ1-2|TRBV27|NA|NA
TGTGCCAGCAGTTTAATAGGGGCGTATGGCTACACCTTC
CASSLIGAYGYTF
>TRBJ1-3|TRBV30|NA|NA
TGTGCCTGGAGCGGGGGAATTGGAAACACCATATATTTT
CAWSGGIGNTIYF
>TRBJ1-3|TRBV5-1|NA|NA
TGCGCCAGCAGGAGGTGGGGATCTGGAAACACCATATATTTT
CASRRWGSGNTIYF